The T cell receptor beta chain under discussion was sequenced for a study of CD8+ T cells in alopecia areata. cDNA prepared by RNA extraction and subsequent reverse transcription served as the template for sequencing. Sequenced by immunoSEQ multiplex PCR; TCRdb stores in-frame clones only, minus some. The top ten clones hold more than 9.5% of a sample with 150,000 to 200,000 clones, roughly 66% of them seen once. After removal of 0 bases from V and 6 bases from J, the junction contained 3 bases not matched to a gene. Germline V gives CDR1 MGHRA, CDR2 YSYEKL. This CDR3 region has 16 residues. Sequenced here: CD8+ T cells sorted from blood, sampled at week 0. This sequence was found in a human donor with alopecia areata. This sequence joins TRBV4-1 and TRBJ2-3; TRBD2 matches at 13 bases. CDR3 in amino acids: CASSQETSGGADTQYF. CDR3 bases: TGCGCCAGCAGCCAAGAAACTAGCGGGGGGGCGGATACGCAGTATTTT.